The 3 T cell receptor beta chains presented below share a single source sample, sequenced in a study of tissue T cells after allogeneic stem cell transplantation. Time point denoted: mouse harvest day 7 after allogeneic transplant. Mouse grafts combined 10^7 T-cell-depleted bone marrow cells with 10^6 splenic CD5+ T cells. Assay: immunoSEQ multiplex PCR; the TCRdb copy retains only in-frame clones and omits some. The data hold roughly 6,800 clones, with about 50% observed a single time. Sequencing used gut tissue. Receptor source: a female BALB/c mouse given C57BL/6 T cells with graft-versus-host disease after an allogeneic hematopoietic cell transplant.

With respect to this clone: The genes are named according to mouse. This CDR3 is CASSLLLQGYYEQYF. Partial CDR3 DNA: TGTGCCAGCAGCCTCCTCCTTCAGGGATACTATGAACAGTAC. The chain is built from TRBV13-3 and TRBJ2-7, with a possible D match to TRBD1 (5 bases). The missing CDR3 end, 1 residue past where the read stops, is filled in from the germline J gene. CDR3 length: 15 amino acids. Germline CDR1 is NNHDY and CDR2 is SYVADS. V gave up 5 bases and J gave up 3 bases, with 18 bases separating them.

About this clone itself: Gene names and germline match the mouse. The read terminates 1 residue ahead of where the CDR3 ends, so the germline J gene completes it. Within the sample, other DNA sequences also encode this same CDR3. The chain recombines TRBV26 with TRBJ2-4; D not resolved. The CDR3 contains 13 residues. The V gene lost 3 bases and the J gene lost 0 bases, with 4 bases spanning the gap. Germline loops: CDR1 KGHPV, CDR2 FQNQEV (reference sequence). The sequenced part of the CDR3 DNA is TGTGCCAGCAGTCTCCGCAGTCAAAACACCTTGTAC. Translating it yields CASSLRSQNTLY. The entire CDR3 reads CASSLRSQNTLYF.

As for this clone: Gene names and germline refer to mouse. The CDR3 end lies 1 residue beyond the end of the read and is filled in from the germline J gene. The chain uses TRBV26 and TRBJ2-2; 13 nucleotides agree with TRBD2. The CDR3 has 15 amino acids. CDR1 and CDR2 from the germline V gene are KGHPV and FQNQEV (reference sequence). Trimming took 6 bases from V and 6 from J; bases not matched to a gene: 4. CDR3 protein: CASSPDWGGAGQLYF. CDR3 DNA (partial): TGTGCCAGCAGCCCGGACTGGGGGGGCGCCGGGCAGCTCTAC. Combining the CDR3 with reference TRBV26 and TRBJ2-2 gives the whole variable domain NSKVIQTPRYLVKGQGQKAKMRCIPEKGHPVVFWYQQNKNNEFKFLINFQNQEVLQQIDMTEKRFSAECPSNSPCSLEIQSSEAGDSALYLCASSPDWGGAGQLYFGEGSKLTVL.